A single sample gave rise to the 16 T cell receptor beta chains below, sequenced in a study of cytomegalovirus exposure and HLA in healthy donors (dated by TCRdb to about 2017). Library generation was performed with the immunoSEQ multiplex PCR assay. For the multiplex PCR, a mixture combining 60 forward primers for TCR Vbeta segments and 13 reverse primers for TCR Jbeta segments was used. TCRdb limited this immuneACCESS table to in-frame rearrangements with V and J called. A share of clones is missing; checked studies link under half to unresolved V genes, and the rest is unexplained. The sample has around 74,000 clones on record. Jointly, the top ten make up around 13% of the sample. Sequenced input: PBMCs. These receptors originate from a man in his fifties or sixties in good health and CMV-seropositive.

V usage is TRBV25-1 and J usage is TRBJ1-4; no clear D. The CDR3 consists of 14 residues. Germline V gene data show CDR1 as MGHDK and CDR2 as SYGVNS. Trimming stripped 5 bases from V and 6 bases from J, with 13 bases between. Here the CDR3 reads CASSSPSNHEKLFF. Written as DNA, the CDR3 is TGTGCCAGCAGTTCCCCCAGTAACCATGAAAAACTGTTTTTT.

The chain combines TRBV5-4 with TRBJ1-1; D perhaps matches TRBD1 (5 bases). The CDR3 contains 16 residues. V was trimmed by 5 bases and J by 8 bases, leaving 25 bases between them. CDR1 is SGHNT and CDR2 is YYREEE in the germline V gene (reference sequence). In DNA form, the CDR3 reads TGTGCCAGCAGAGGGGATCGTGGCAGGGAATTCGTGGAAGCTTTCTTT. Translation: CASRGDRGREFVEAFF.

V and J are TRBV6-1 and TRBJ2-5, with D unresolved. Trimming cost V 1 base and J 2 bases, with 5 bases left between them. Per the germline V gene, CDR1 is MNHNS and CDR2 is SASEGT. The CDR3 sequence is 13 residues long. For the CDR3, the DNA is TGTGCCAGCAGTGAAGGCCTACAAGAGACCCAGTACTTC. This translates into CASSEGLQETQYF.

The chain recombines TRBV2 with TRBJ1-5; D ambiguous. Trimming cost V 1 base and J 3 bases, with 4 bases left between them. The length of the CDR3 is 13 residues. Germline CDR1 is SNHLY and CDR2 is FYNNEI. DNA of the CDR3: TGTGCCAGCAGTGAAGGACTCAATCAGCCCCAGCATTTT. The encoded protein is CASSEGLNQPQHF.

The V and J genes are TRBV19 and TRBJ1-5; 9 bases match TRBD1. The CDR3 is 17 residues long. J was trimmed by 0 bases and V by 5 bases; bases with no gene match: 8. Germline assignment: CDR1 LNHDA and CDR2 SQIVND (reference sequence). DNA for the CDR3: TGTGCCAGTAGTTCAGGACAGGGGAGGTATAGCAATCAGCCCCAGCATTTT. Residues: CASSSGQGRYSNQPQHF.

This chain connects TRBV9 to TRBJ1-2, with 7 bases identical to TRBD1. The V gene's germline CDR1 is SGDLS and CDR2 YYNGEE. There are 13 residues in the CDR3. V dropped 4 bases and J dropped 6; count of bases not matched to a gene: 6. CDR3: CASSYTRGDGYTF. In DNA, the CDR3 is TGTGCCAGCAGCTATACCAGGGGGGATGGCTACACCTTC.

The chain uses TRBV18 and TRBJ1-1; no definite D call. Trimming pared 1 base from V and 1 base from J, leaving 4 bases between. This CDR3 has 13 residues. Germline V CDR1 and CDR2: KGHSH, LQKENI. The CDR3 reads CASSPLRNTEAFF. The CDR3 region has the DNA TGTGCCAGCTCACCACTGCGGAACACTGAAGCTTTCTTT.

This rearrangement joins TRBV5-5 to TRBJ1-6; D unclear. The CDR3 is made up of 14 amino acids. Germline CDR1 and CDR2: SGHKS and YYEKEE (reference sequence). Between the trimmed V and J ends, which lost 4 bases and 2 bases, there was a span of 7 bases. For the CDR3, the DNA is TGTGCCAGCAGCGGCAGCGCCTATAATTCACCCCTCCACTTT. This encodes CASSGSAYNSPLHF.

The V call is TRBV19, the J call TRBJ1-2, with 7 nucleotides matching TRBD1. Per the germline V gene, CDR1 is LNHDA and CDR2 is SQIVND (reference sequence). V dropped 7 bases and J dropped 0; count of bases not matched to a gene: 5. The CDR3 is 14 residues long. The CDR3 is CASNPTGTNYGYTF. The CDR3 nucleotides are TGTGCCAGTAACCCGACAGGGACTAACTATGGCTACACCTTC.

The rearrangement links TRBV9 to TRBJ2-2, with TRBD2 identical over 8 bases. The germline V gene has CDR1 SGDLS and CDR2 YYNGEE. J lost 4 bases, V lost 0 bases, and 8 bases had no gene match. The CDR3 has 17 residues. The CDR3, as DNA: TGTGCCAGCAGCGTAGCAGGTCGGGGGGGGAGCACCGGGGAGCTGTTTTTT. It yields the protein CASSVAGRGGSTGELFF.

The chain employs TRBV11-1 and TRBJ1-5; TRBD1 might be the D (6 bases). This CDR3 is 15 amino acids long. From germline, CDR1 is SGHAT and CDR2 FQDESV (reference sequence). V shed 5 bases and J shed 0 bases, with 11 bases lying between them. The CDR3 coding sequence is TGTGCCAGCAGCCAGACAGGTTATAGCAATCAGCCCCAGCATTTT. Translating it yields CASSQTGYSNQPQHF.

CDR3 DNA: TGTGCCAGCAGCACGACGGGCAGGGGCTACAATGAGCAGTTCTTC. This encodes CASSTTGRGYNEQFF. V usage is TRBV5-4 and J usage is TRBJ2-1, with D possibly matching TRBD1 (6 bases). The CDR3 has 15 residues. The germline CDR1 and CDR2 sequences are SGHNT and YYREEE (reference sequence). With 4 bases removed from V and 3 bases from J, the gap between germline ends came to 14 bases.

The chain is built from TRBV5-1 and TRBJ2-3; D not certain. Trimming took off 0 bases at V and 5 bases at J, with 4 bases between the two ends. The CDR3 has 12 amino acids. Germline CDR1 and CDR2: SGHRS and YFSETQ. The CDR3 region is CASSLVLDTQYF. CDR3 coding DNA: TGCGCCAGCAGCTTGGTATTAGATACGCAGTATTTT.

The chain recombines TRBV6-1 with TRBJ2-7; TRBD1 aligns across 7 bases. V lost 10 bases and J lost 2; bases outside the gene matches: 8. The CDR3 spans 13 residues. In germline, CDR1 is MNHNS, CDR2 SASEGT. The CDR3 nucleotides are TGTGCCACCTCAAGGACAGGTCCCTACGAGCAGTACGTC. Protein sequence: CATSRTGPYEQYV.

The chain uses TRBV6-1 and TRBJ2-7; D may be TRBD1 (5 bases). The germline V and J ends were trimmed by 0 bases and 7 bases, with 13 bases remaining between them. The CDR3 runs 14 residues. Germline V gene sequence: CDR1 MNHNS, CDR2 SASEGT. The CDR3 loop is CASSEAGGKGEQYV. In DNA, the CDR3 is TGTGCCAGCAGTGAAGCCGGCGGTAAGGGGGAGCAGTACGTC.

The CDR3 reads CASSLGTGANQPQHF. The DNA for the CDR3 is TGTGCCAGCAGCTTAGGGACAGGGGCCAATCAGCCCCAGCATTTT. The chain employs TRBV7-2 and TRBJ1-5; 9 bases map to TRBD1. From germline, CDR1 is SGHTA and CDR2 FQGNSA. Trimming at V came to 1 base and at J to 3 bases, leaving 1 base not matched to a gene. This CDR3 spans 15 amino acids.